The T cell receptor beta chain under discussion was sequenced for a study of PD-L1 blockade in urothelial cancer. About the study: It was in the mid-2010s that patients started atezolizumab at 1,200 mg intravenously every 3 weeks.

The protocol was immunoSEQ multiplex PCR, while the TCRdb copy is restricted to in-frame clones and leaves out a portion. Here the sample spans roughly 87,000 clones, about nine tenths being singletons. This clone appeared once. The germline CDR1 and CDR2 sequences are GTSNPN and SVGIG (reference sequence). With 7 bases removed from V and 10 bases from J, the gap between germline ends came to 22 bases. The CDR3 runs 13 residues. The clonotype comes from a woman aged 70-85 years with urothelial cancer. The sequencing here drew on PBMCs, taken around atezolizumab (anti-PD-L1) treatment. The V and J genes are TRBV30 and TRBJ1-2, with unresolved D. The CDR3 region has the DNA TGTGCCTTGAAGCCCCCGCGGCCGACTGACTACACCTTC. This gives the protein CALKPPRPTDYTF.